The entry that follows covers one T cell receptor beta chain sequence. Its antigen is undetermined. The CDR3 length is 13 residues. Germline loops: CDR1 SNHLY, CDR2 FYNNEI. V was cut by 1 base and J by 2 bases, with 5 bases left in between. The sample is drawn from a study of OX40 agonist ivuxolimab in advanced cancers. For the study at large: Ivuxolimab, an agonist antibody against OX40 (CD134), was given to patients. Intravenous ivuxolimab was administered to patients every 2 weeks at 0.01 to 10 mg/kg. Earlier anti-PD-1, anti-PD-L1 or anti-CTLA-4 therapy was permitted; about 44% had received some.

Profiled with immunoSEQ multiplex PCR; TCRdb holds only in-frame clones, not every one. Of roughly 110,000 clones listed, approximately 89% are singletons. Study-level findings and limits: Clonal expansion in partial responders at 0.1-3.0 mg/kg ranked among the lowest.

This clonotype originated in an adult with an advanced solid tumor such as melanoma, head and neck, liver or kidney cancer. Specimen: CD4+ or CD8+ T cells sorted from blood, collected in a trial of the OX40 agonist ivuxolimab. This chain connects TRBV2 to TRBJ1-1; D is ambiguous. The CDR3 region is CASSEEVNTEAFF. The CDR3 DNA reads as TGTGCCAGCAGTGAAGAGGTCAACACTGAAGCTTTCTTT.